The 19 T cell receptor beta chains presented below share a single source sample, sequenced in a study of vaccination effects on CD4 cells after COVID-19. Antigen-specific CD4+ T cells were first expanded with viral peptide pools by the ViraFEST assay and only then sequenced. Investigators separated out CD4+ T cells once 9 to 11 days of culture had passed. Vaccinated recipients, who were negative for nucleocapsid antibodies, had no history of SARS-CoV-2 infection. Their cognate antigens are unknown. Here immunoSEQ multiplex PCR was the method, and the copy in TCRdb shows in-frame clones only, minus some. The repertoire includes tens of thousands of clones, 65% to 85% of them detected once, and 2.5% to 3% sits in the top ten. Material: CD4+ T cells from PBMCs cultured with HCoV-NL63 spike peptides, obtained before COVID-19 vaccination. The receptor set was obtained from a human donor who received a COVID-19 vaccine.

J is TRBJ2-3 and V is TRBV27, with 7 bases that match TRBD1. The V segment lost 5 bases and the J segment 2 bases; nucleotides outside the gene matches: 10. CDR1 and CDR2 (germline): MNHEY, SMNVEV (reference sequence). This CDR3 contains 16 residues. CDR3 loop: CASSPPTGSHTDTQYF. CDR3 nucleotide sequence: TGTGCCAGCAGTCCACCGACAGGGAGCCACACAGATACGCAGTATTTT.

CDR3 nucleotide sequence: TGTGCCAGCTCACCCAACAAGGGTCAAGAGACCCAGTACTTC. It is translated as CASSPNKGQETQYF. The chain combines TRBV18 with TRBJ2-5; D is unclear. The V gene's germline CDR1 is KGHSH and CDR2 LQKENI. The V and J ends lost 3 bases and 2 bases respectively, with 10 bases between them. The CDR3 loop spans 14 amino acids. Full variable domain (rest looked up from reference TRBV18 and TRBJ2-5): NAGVMQNPRHLVRRRGQEARLRCSPMKGHSHVYWYRQLPEEGLKFMVYLQKENIIDESGMPKERFSAEFPKEGPSILRIQQVVRGDSAAYFCASSPNKGQETQYFGPGTRLLVL.

The chain couples TRBV20-1 to TRBJ1-2; unclear D gene. Deletions cut 4 bases from V and 7 bases from J, with 10 bases between. The CDR3 spans 11 residues. Germline-derived CDR1 and CDR2 are DFQATT and SNEGSKA (reference sequence). The CDR3 is CSANDLGGYTF. The DNA of the CDR3 is TGCAGTGCTAATGACCTGGGTGGCTACACCTTC.

The chain uses TRBV28 and TRBJ2-1; 7 bases align to TRBD2. CDR3 length: 14 amino acids. V dropped 6 bases and J dropped 9; count of bases not matched to a gene: 11. Germline V gene sequence: CDR1 MDHEN, CDR2 SYDVKM. The CDR3, as DNA: TGTGCCAGCAGGGAAGGTGTGGGGAGGGCTGAGCAGTTCTTC. Translated: CASREGVGRAEQFF.

V is TRBV7-8 and J is TRBJ1-5, with D possibly being TRBD1 (6 bases). CDR1 is SGHVS, CDR2 FQNEAQ, per germline. This CDR3 region has 15 residues. Trimming removed 5 bases from V and 3 bases from J, with 14 bases in between. CDR3 loop: CASSMTDRINQPQHF. In nucleotides, the CDR3 is TGTGCCAGCAGCATGACAGACAGGATCAATCAGCCCCAGCATTTT. Looking up the rest from reference TRBV7-8 and TRBJ1-5 gives the full variable domain: GAGVSQSPRYKVAKRGQDVALRCDPISGHVSLFWYQQALGQGPEFLTYFQNEAQLDKSGLPSDRFFAERPEGSVSTLKIQRTQQEDSAVYLCASSMTDRINQPQHFGDGTRLSIL.

The chain recombines TRBV28 with TRBJ1-1; tentatively, D is TRBD1 (6 bases). The V end was cut by 6 bases, the J end by 7 bases, with 15 bases between. CDR1 and CDR2 from the germline V gene are MDHEN and SYDVKM. This CDR3 is 13 amino acids long. Here the CDR3 reads CASSQGSLGEAFF. In DNA form, the CDR3 reads TGTGCCAGCAGCCAGGGGTCGTTGGGTGAAGCTTTCTTT.

The genes are TRBV4-1 and TRBJ2-5, with 7 bases identical to TRBD1. Trimming at V came to 3 bases and at J to 5 bases, leaving 9 bases not matched to a gene. Germline CDR1 and CDR2: MGHRA and YSYEKL. The CDR3 length is 15 residues. CDR3 amino acids: CASSHKGAARETQYF. The DNA for the CDR3 is TGCGCCAGCAGCCATAAGGGGGCGGCGAGGGAGACCCAGTACTTC.

The chain combines TRBV28 with TRBJ2-4; no clear D gene. Looked up from germline, CDR1 is MDHEN and CDR2 is SYDVKM. The CDR3 has 15 amino acids. Trimming took 2 bases from V and 0 from J, leaving 8 bases between them. CDR3 nucleotide sequence: TGTGCCAGCAGTTTAATTCCCATAGCCAAAAACATTCAGTACTTC. This encodes CASSLIPIAKNIQYF.

The sample holds a few counts of this clone. The V and J genes are TRBV19 and TRBJ1-1, with a tentative D call TRBD1 (6 bases). The CDR3 is 13 residues long. Germline V gene sequence: CDR1 LNHDA, CDR2 SQIVND (reference sequence). V dropped 6 bases and J dropped 4 bases, with 12 bases sitting between them. CDR3 region: CASSYRDRTEAFF. DNA for the CDR3: TGTGCCAGTAGCTACAGGGACCGCACTGAAGCTTTCTTT.

This rearrangement joins TRBV7-8 to TRBJ2-7; TRBD2 aligns across 13 bases. CDR1 and CDR2 (germline): SGHVS, FQNEAQ. The CDR3 has 15 residues. J was trimmed by 6 bases and V by 3 bases; bases with no gene match: 5. In nucleotides, the CDR3 is TGTGCCAGCAGCTTCCCCGGGACTAGCGGGGTCGAGCAGTACGTC. Its protein product is CASSFPGTSGVEQYV.

V is TRBV2 and J is TRBJ2-7; perhaps D is TRBD1 or TRBD2 (5 bases each). V lost 7 bases to trimming and J lost 4 bases, with 20 bases between them. The CDR3 loop spans 15 amino acids. CDR1 is SNHLY, CDR2 FYNNEI, per germline. DNA of the CDR3: TGTGCCAGCATGGTTTCCGGGACGCCATTTTACGAGCAGTACGTC. It specifies CASMVSGTPFYEQYV.

The chain has TRBV28 and TRBJ2-7, with no clear D. The V end was cut by 5 bases, the J end by 0 bases, with 11 bases between. The CDR3 is 14 amino acids. The germline gives CDR1 MDHEN, CDR2 SYDVKM. CDR3 region: CASSGPFSSYEQYV. The CDR3 DNA reads TGTGCCAGCAGTGGACCTTTCAGCTCCTACGAGCAGTACGTC.

The chain combines TRBV6-1 with TRBJ1-3; D is unclear. Germline CDR1 and CDR2: MNHNS and SASEGT. Trimming left V 2 bases short and J 0 bases short, with 8 bases between. This CDR3 has 15 amino acids. In nucleotides, the CDR3 is TGTGCCAGCAGTGAACACCTCGACTCTGGAAACACCATATATTTT. Residues: CASSEHLDSGNTIYF.

This clone was seen a single time. The rearrangement uses TRBV19 and TRBJ1-6, with D maybe TRBD1 (6 bases). CDR3 length: 15 residues. V was shortened by 5 bases and J by 7 bases, with 15 bases between the two germline ends. In germline, CDR1 is LNHDA, CDR2 SQIVND (reference sequence). CDR3 bases: TGTGCCAGTAGTTCAACGACAGGATGGAATTCACCCCTCCACTTT. Its translation is CASSSTTGWNSPLHF. Variable domain in full (rest from reference TRBV19 and TRBJ1-6): DGGITQSPKYLFRKEGQNVTLSCEQNLNHDAMYWYRQDPGQGLRLIYYSQIVNDFQKGDIAEGYSVSREKKESFPLTVTSAQKNPTAFYLCASSSTTGWNSPLHFGNGTRLTVT.

The gene calls are TRBV4-1 and TRBJ2-7; D may be TRBD1 (5 bases). Germline lookup yields CDR1 MGHRA and CDR2 YSYEKL. V was trimmed by 0 bases and J by 4 bases, leaving 13 bases between them. The length of the CDR3 is 15 residues. CDR3 protein: CASSQDGALPYEQYV. For the CDR3, the DNA is TGCGCCAGCAGCCAAGATGGGGCATTACCTTACGAGCAGTACGTC.

The chain links TRBV6-4 to TRBJ2-1; D perhaps matches TRBD2 (5 bases). Germline values: CDR1 MRHNA, CDR2 SNTAGT. V was cut by 2 bases and J by 0 bases, with 5 bases left in between. The CDR3 is 14 amino acids. The CDR3 spells CASSDGSSYNEQFF. In nucleotides, the CDR3 is TGTGCCAGCAGTGACGGGAGCTCCTACAATGAGCAGTTCTTC.

The chain uses TRBV29-1 and TRBJ2-1; D is tentatively TRBD1 or TRBD2 (6 bases each). Deletions cut 6 bases from V and 6 bases from J, with 15 bases between. The CDR3 length is 13 residues. Germline assignment: CDR1 SQVTM and CDR2 ANQGSEA. CDR3 in amino acids: CSVRGGRANEQFF. In nucleotides, the CDR3 is TGCAGCGTGAGAGGGGGGCGGGCCAATGAGCAGTTCTTC.

This clone was observed a handful of times. The gene calls are TRBV5-1 and TRBJ2-4; D is uncertain. The CDR3 spans 16 residues. Germline V gene data show CDR1 as SGHRS and CDR2 as YFSETQ. Trimming shortened V by 0 bases and J by 0 bases, and 10 bases separated the two germline ends. The CDR3 loop reads CASSLEPGRAKNIQYF. The CDR3 DNA sequence: TGCGCCAGCAGCTTGGAGCCAGGTCGAGCCAAAAACATTCAGTACTTC.

The J gene is TRBJ2-7, the V gene TRBV11-3, with D tentatively TRBD1 (6 bases). Germline CDR1 reads SGHNT; CDR2 reads YENEEA. The V gene lost 4 bases and the J gene lost 3 bases, with 16 bases spanning the gap. CDR3 length: 15 amino acids. CDR3 residues: CASSSSLSGDYEQYV. CDR3 nucleotides: TGTGCCAGCAGCTCGTCCCTCTCAGGGGACTACGAGCAGTACGTC.